This T cell receptor beta chain emerged from a study of T cells in Graves' hyperthyroidism and ophthalmopathy. Findings and limits, study-wide: A 13 V-J signature model discriminated ophthalmopathy versus stable hyperthyroidism. The model's output predicted ophthalmopathy at a median of roughly seven months prior to onset.

Points on this clonotype: What it binds is unknown.

Amplification targeted TCR beta CDR3 regions from RNA transcripts. TCR CDR3 underwent first-round RT-PCR with the HTBI primer set. One entry per CDR3 protein results from TCRdb running MiXCR on the multiplex PCR reads. The sample lists hundreds of thousands of distinct CDR3 sequences; over 40% were seen once. Exclusion of patients followed from uncontrolled infection, other autoimmune disease, pregnancy or lactation. Sequencing was carried out using peripheral blood or thyroid tissue (not recorded which). The clonotype comes from an adult man with Graves' disease, either hyperthyroidism or ophthalmopathy (not recorded which).

For the CDR3, the DNA is TGCAGTGCAATTGACTTGGGGCAGGGAGTTAGTTTTTACAATCAGCCCCAGCATTTT. Protein sequence: CSAIDLGQGVSFYNQPQHF. The chain joins TRBV20-1 to TRBJ1-5; D is possibly TRBD1 (5 bases). CDR3 length: 19 amino acids. Germline V gives CDR1 DFQATT, CDR2 SNEGSKA (reference sequence). The V end lost 6 bases, the J end lost 3 bases, and 30 bases lay between the germline ends.